This T cell receptor (beta chain) was found in a study of blood T cell repertoires in COVID-19. Study summary: Samples came from the United States, Italy and Spain, spanning acute and convalescent COVID-19.

Trimming pared 2 bases from V and 6 bases from J, leaving 8 bases between. The CDR3 spans 13 residues. Germline lookup yields CDR1 KGHSH and CDR2 LQKENI. Per the original methods: Estimates of nucleated cell counts were drawn from the amplification of reference gene primers. TCRdb keeps only in-frame clones here, not all; method: immunoSEQ multiplex PCR. V and J calls and clone size follow that table, whereas D and trimming were derived from the DNA. This sample carries 200,000 to 300,000 clones, around 80% of them seen once, and the ten largest clones take about 2.3%. The sample consisted of peripheral blood. This clonotype was sampled from a man aged 35-49 years who had recovered from COVID-19. The chain combines TRBV18 with TRBJ2-1; the D gene is possibly TRBD1 (5 bases). The CDR3 sequence: CASSPGQVNEQFF. CDR3 nucleotides: TGTGCCAGCTCACCAGGACAAGTCAATGAGCAGTTCTTC.